The text below deals with one TCR beta chain. These data belong to a study of OX40 agonist ivuxolimab in advanced cancers. Study details: Participants could have had prior anti-PD-1, anti-PD-L1 or anti-CTLA-4 therapy, and 40% had some.

The CDR3 contains 15 residues. Germline CDR1 is ENHRY and CDR2 is SYGVKD. The V end lost 4 bases, the J end lost 8 bases, and 15 bases lay between the germline ends. Libraries were prepared by immunoSEQ multiplex PCR; TCRdb keeps only in-frame clonotypes and omits some of them. The table has 35,000 to 40,000 clones, 60% to 80% seen once. The J gene is TRBJ1-6, the V gene TRBV10-3; D gene unclear. The source is an adult with an advanced solid tumor such as melanoma, head and neck, liver or kidney cancer. The sequencing here drew on CD4+ or CD8+ T cells sorted from blood, taken in a trial of the OX40 agonist ivuxolimab. CDR3 residues: CAISGSGSRDSPLHF. In nucleotides, the CDR3 is TGTGCCATCAGTGGATCGGGTTCCCGCGATTCACCCCTCCACTTT.